One sample yielded the 17 T cell receptor beta chains listed below, sequenced in a study of T cell changes during pregnancy in multiple sclerosis. Some clones are missing from TCRdb's copy, which holds only in-frame ones; the method was immunoSEQ multiplex PCR. Among over 60,000 clones, 70% to 90% were seen once, and the ten largest hold under 3%. Sample: peripheral blood, taken in the first trimester of pregnancy. All receptors come from a female donor with multiple sclerosis, enrolled in a pregnancy study.

This chain links TRBV6-6 with TRBJ2-7; D not certain. The CDR3 is 13 amino acids. Germline-derived CDR1 and CDR2 are MNHNY and SVGAGI (reference sequence). V gave up 8 bases and J gave up 1 base, with 12 bases separating them. Written as DNA, the CDR3 is TGTGCCAGCTGTCGAGCCATTTCCTACGAGCAGTACTTC. As protein: CASCRAISYEQYF.

The V call is TRBV9, the J call TRBJ2-1, with TRBD1 matching over 9 bases. Germline V gives CDR1 SGDLS, CDR2 YYNGEE. The J segment lost 9 bases and the V segment lost 0 bases, leaving 7 bases of the junction unmatched. The length of the CDR3 is 15 residues. For the CDR3, the DNA is TGTGCCAGCAGCGTAGAGGACAGGGGTGGCGGTGAGCAGTTCTTC. This translates into CASSVEDRGGGEQFF.

The gene calls are TRBV19 and TRBJ1-5; 12 bases are a match to TRBD1. CDR1 LNHDA and CDR2 SQIVND come from the germline V gene (reference sequence). Unmatched junction bases numbered 2, after V lost 5 bases and J lost 6 bases. The CDR3 extends over 14 amino acids. The CDR3 region is CASSGTGGTQPQHF. The CDR3 DNA follows: TGTGCCAGTAGTGGGACAGGGGGCACTCAGCCCCAGCATTTT.

This clone has just a few counts. The chain recombines TRBV7-6 with TRBJ1-3; D is undetermined. CDR3 length: 11 amino acids. The germline V gene encodes CDR1 SGHVS and CDR2 FNYEAQ. Trimming left V 5 bases short and J 4 bases short, with 3 bases between. The CDR3 protein is CASSPGNTIYF. The CDR3 DNA is TGTGCCAGCAGCCCGGGAAACACCATATATTTT.

This clone was found once. The rearrangement links TRBV6-5 to TRBJ2-7; no definite D call. V gave up 7 bases and J gave up 7 bases, with 14 bases separating them. Germline V gene data show CDR1 as MNHEY and CDR2 as SVGAGI. This CDR3 has 12 residues. CDR3 bases: TGTGCCAGCATCAGCCGTCTGGAGGAGCAGTACTTC. This codes for CASISRLEEQYF.

The genes are TRBV4-3 and TRBJ2-1, with TRBD2 matching 7 bases. Trimming cost V 1 base and J 6 bases; bases outside gene matches: 12. This CDR3 has 17 residues. Per the germline V gene, CDR1 is LGHNA and CDR2 is YSLEER. The CDR3: CASSQGPPAGFSNEQFF. CDR3 DNA: TGCGCCAGCAGCCAAGGCCCGCCAGCGGGGTTTTCCAATGAGCAGTTCTTC.

The chain uses TRBV13 and TRBJ2-1, with TRBD1 matching over 10 bases. The V and J ends lost 3 bases and 9 bases, in that order; junction bases with no gene match: 11. There are 16 residues in the CDR3. Germline CDR1 and CDR2: PRHDT and FYEKMQ (reference sequence). The CDR3 DNA follows: TGTGCCAGCAGCTTCTCCGGACAGGGGGTTATTCCTGAGCAGTTCTTC. This gives the protein CASSFSGQGVIPEQFF.

The CDR3 sequence: CASSQGTSDSSPLHF. The CDR3 DNA reads as TGTGCCAGCAGCCAGGGCACGTCGGATAGTTCACCCCTCCACTTT. V usage is TRBV4-2 and J usage is TRBJ1-6; no clear D. Trimming removed 3 bases from V and 9 bases from J, with 15 bases in between. The CDR3 runs to 15 residues. CDR1 and CDR2 from the germline V gene are LGHNA and YNFKEQ.

The count of this clone is one. V gene TRBV4-3 combines with J gene TRBJ1-2, with D uncertain. Germline values: CDR1 LGHNA, CDR2 YSLEER. V gave up 0 bases and J gave up 3 bases, with 11 bases separating them. This CDR3 contains 15 residues. The CDR3 DNA sequence: TGCGCCAGCAGCCAAGATCGGGGAAACTACTATGGCTACACCTTC. It codes for CASSQDRGNYYGYTF.

The genes are TRBV19 and TRBJ2-2, with D possibly being TRBD1 (5 bases). This CDR3 comprises 15 residues. The V gene's germline CDR1 is LNHDA and CDR2 SQIVND (reference sequence). The V end was cut by 6 bases, the J end by 1 base, with 12 bases between. This chain's CDR3 is CASRSGQENTGELFF. Here the CDR3 DNA reads TGTGCCAGTAGGTCAGGGCAGGAGAACACCGGGGAGCTGTTTTTT. The complete variable domain, with remaining parts taken from reference TRBV19 and TRBJ2-2, reads DGGITQSPKYLFRKEGQNVTLSCEQNLNHDAMYWYRQDPGQGLRLIYYSQIVNDFQKGDIAEGYSVSREKKESFPLTVTSAQKNPTAFYLCASRSGQENTGELFFGEGSRLTVL.

The chain joins TRBV30 to TRBJ2-4, with 7 bases that match TRBD2. V lost 0 bases, J lost 1 base, and 3 bases stayed unmatched. CDR1 and CDR2 (germline): GTSNPN, SVGIG (reference sequence). The CDR3 sequence is 15 residues long. For the CDR3, the DNA is TGTGCCTGGAGTGTGGGAGGGTTCGCCAAAAACATTCAGTACTTC. Translation: CAWSVGGFAKNIQYF.

The chain recombines TRBV19 with TRBJ1-2, with 7 bases aligning to TRBD1. The ends lost 10 bases at V and 2 bases at J; junction bases unmatched: 7. The CDR3 has 13 amino acids. Germline V CDR1 and CDR2: LNHDA, SQIVND (reference sequence). CDR3 DNA sequence: TGTGCCACTTGGGGACAGCCGAACTATGGCTACACCTTC. Protein sequence: CATWGQPNYGYTF.

DNA for the CDR3: TGTGCCAGCAGTGAAGGCAGGGGTATGGGCTCACCCCTCCACTTT. It encodes CASSEGRGMGSPLHF. V usage is TRBV6-1 and J usage is TRBJ1-6; a weak D match, TRBD1 (6 bases). V dropped 1 base and J dropped 10 bases, with 14 bases sitting between them. Germline V gene data show CDR1 as MNHNS and CDR2 as SASEGT. CDR3 length: 15 amino acids.

The chain uses TRBV5-1 and TRBJ1-4; TRBD1 aligns across 10 bases. This CDR3 spans 15 amino acids. Unmatched junction bases numbered 6, after V lost 4 bases and J lost 6 bases. Per the germline V gene, CDR1 is SGHRS and CDR2 is YFSETQ. The CDR3 DNA is TGCGCCAGCAGCCTGGCCGGGACAGGGGATGAAAAACTGTTTTTT. The encoded protein is CASSLAGTGDEKLFF.

V is TRBV4-3 and J is TRBJ1-1; D gene ambiguous. This CDR3 has 15 amino acids. Germline lookup yields CDR1 LGHNA and CDR2 YSLEER. V was clipped by 0 bases and J by 5 bases, with 13 bases between them. The CDR3 is CASSQEAFAGTEAFF. The CDR3 DNA sequence: TGCGCCAGCAGCCAAGAGGCATTTGCGGGGACTGAAGCTTTCTTT.

The gene calls are TRBV2 and TRBJ2-1; D may be TRBD1 (5 bases). Trimming left V 8 bases short and J 9 bases short, with 14 bases between. Germline-derived CDR1 and CDR2 are SNHLY and FYNNEI. The CDR3 has 12 residues. CDR3 nucleotides: TGTGCCAGCTACCGTACACAGGTTGAGCAGTTCTTC. Protein: CASYRTQVEQFF.

The genes are TRBV13 and TRBJ1-2; 9 positions match TRBD1. Germline lookup yields CDR1 PRHDT and CDR2 FYEKMQ (reference sequence). Trimming removed 4 bases from V and 2 bases from J; junction bases left unmatched: 2. The CDR3 length is 14 residues. CDR3 in amino acids: CASSSTGGNYGYTF. The CDR3 nucleotides read TGTGCCAGCAGCTCGACAGGGGGGAACTATGGCTACACCTTC. The full variable domain, completed using reference TRBV13 and TRBJ1-2, is AAGVIQSPRHLIKEKRETATLKCYPIPRHDTVYWYQQGPGQDPQFLISFYEKMQSDKGSIPDRFSAQQFSDYHSELNMSSLELGDSALYFCASSSTGGNYGYTFGSGTRLTVV.